The 4 T cell receptor beta chains presented below share a single source sample, sequenced in a study of somatic mutations in cytotoxic T cells in rheumatoid arthritis. Only in-frame clones appear in the TCRdb table, and some are missing; sequencing was by immunoSEQ multiplex PCR. The sample records some 14,000 clones, approximately 90% being singletons. The sample consisted of CD4+ T cells sorted from blood. The receptors were gathered from a man in his 70s with rheumatoid arthritis.

The chain links TRBV5-1 to TRBJ2-4; D gene ambiguous. With 0 bases removed from V and 1 base from J, the gap between germline ends came to 8 bases. This CDR3 is 15 amino acids long. Germline CDR1 SGHRS, CDR2 YFSETQ. CDR3 coding DNA: TGCGCCAGCAGCTTGGGGCCCGTGGCCAAAAACATTCAGTACTTC. Residues: CASSLGPVAKNIQYF.

V and J are TRBV7-6 and TRBJ1-4, with TRBD1 identical over 7 bases. Germline V lookup: CDR1 SGHVS, CDR2 FNYEAQ. After removal of 6 bases from V and 8 bases from J, the junction contained 6 bases not matched to a gene. This CDR3 has 13 residues. This CDR3 is CASSRQGGEKLFF. The CDR3 nucleotides read TGTGCCAGCAGTCGACAGGGTGGAGAAAAACTGTTTTTT.

A single count supports this clone. The chain carries TRBV11-3 and TRBJ1-5; D remains ambiguous. CDR3 length: 17 amino acids. Trimming shortened V by 4 bases and J by 6 bases, and 22 bases separated the two germline ends. CDR1 and CDR2 from the germline V gene are SGHNT and YENEEA. CDR3 DNA sequence: TGTGCCAGCAGCTGGAGTCCGCGGGTGTTCATAGGTCAGCCCCAGCATTTT. Translated, it gives CASSWSPRVFIGQPQHF.

The chain carries TRBV10-3 and TRBJ2-7, with 9 nucleotides matching TRBD2. CDR3 length: 13 residues. The V and J ends lost 4 bases and 2 bases, in that order; junction bases with no gene match: 0. Looked up from germline, CDR1 is ENHRY and CDR2 is SYGVKD. CDR3 sequence: CAISASGTYEQYF. The CDR3 DNA sequence: TGTGCCATCAGTGCTAGCGGGACCTACGAGCAGTACTTC.